The 10 T cell receptor beta chains below come from one sample, sequenced in a study of OX40 agonist ivuxolimab in advanced cancers. Here immunoSEQ multiplex PCR was the method, and the copy in TCRdb shows in-frame clones only, minus some. The profile covers several thousand clones, with around 74% appearing a single time and 20% to 25% taken by the ten largest. The source material was CD4+ or CD8+ T cells sorted from blood, sampled in a trial of the OX40 agonist ivuxolimab. These receptors came from an adult with an advanced solid tumor such as melanoma, head and neck, liver or kidney cancer.

This rearrangement joins TRBV27 to TRBJ1-1, with TRBD1 as a possible D gene (6 bases). V was clipped by 8 bases and J by 5 bases, with 15 bases between them. This CDR3 is built from 13 residues. Per germline, CDR1 MNHEY and CDR2 SMNVEV (reference sequence). CDR3 residues: CASGIGGGTEAFF. The DNA for the CDR3 is TGTGCCAGCGGAATAGGGGGAGGGACTGAAGCTTTCTTT.

The V and J genes are TRBV27 and TRBJ2-3; D perhaps matches TRBD1 (6 bases). V lost 3 bases and J 3 bases, leaving 13 bases between the germline ends. This CDR3 is built from 15 residues. CDR1 is MNHEY and CDR2 is SMNVEV in the germline V gene (reference sequence). CDR3 protein: CASSFSPGATDTQYF. The DNA of the CDR3 is TGTGCCAGCAGTTTTTCCCCAGGGGCTACAGATACGCAGTATTTT.

This chain joins TRBV20-1 and TRBJ2-7; no firm D call. The CDR3 extends over 10 amino acids. The germline V gene has CDR1 DFQATT and CDR2 SNEGSKA (reference sequence). V lost 3 bases and J lost 3, with 3 bases in between. CDR3 loop: CSASHYEQYF. The CDR3 DNA is TGCAGTGCTAGTCACTACGAGCAGTACTTC.

The gene calls are TRBV15 and TRBJ2-7; the D call may be TRBD1 or TRBD2 (7 bases each). This CDR3 comprises 15 residues. Germline V gene data show CDR1 as LNHNV and CDR2 as YYDKDF (reference sequence). Deletions cut 6 bases from V and 3 bases from J, with 18 bases between. CDR3 sequence: CATRDPRGGSYEQYF. CDR3 nucleotides: TGTGCCACCAGAGACCCCAGGGGGGGCAGCTACGAGCAGTACTTC.

This chain links TRBV5-8 with TRBJ1-2, with a possible D match to TRBD1 (6 bases). Trimming left V 4 bases short and J 4 bases short, with 14 bases between. Germline-derived CDR1 and CDR2 are SGHTS and YDEGEE. The CDR3 spans 14 residues. CDR3 nucleotide sequence: TGTGCCAGCAGCGTCATATCAGGGGTCTATGGCTACACCTTC. This sequence encodes CASSVISGVYGYTF.

This clone is large. V is TRBV2 and J is TRBJ1-2; D uncertain. Germline assignment: CDR1 SNHLY and CDR2 FYNNEI. The V gene lost 2 bases and the J gene lost 6 bases, with 13 bases spanning the gap. The CDR3 is 14 amino acids. CDR3 in DNA: TGTGCCAGCAGTGAAATCCCCCCGCAAGATGGCTACACCTTC. Amino acid sequence: CASSEIPPQDGYTF.

This chain connects TRBV27 to TRBJ2-7; the match to TRBD2 covers 8 bases. J gave up 5 bases and V 3 bases, and 9 bases lay outside the gene matches. There are 15 residues in the CDR3. Looked up from germline, CDR1 is MNHEY and CDR2 is SMNVEV (reference sequence). CDR3 sequence (DNA): TGTGCCAGCAGTTTGGCGGTAGCGGGATTGAACGAGCAGTACTTC. As protein: CASSLAVAGLNEQYF.

This clone was observed once. The gene calls are TRBV7-3 and TRBJ2-1; 9 nucleotides agree with TRBD1. Germline CDR1 is SGHTA and CDR2 is FQGTGA. Trimming removed 2 bases from V and 8 bases from J; junction bases left unmatched: 7. The CDR3 has 15 amino acids. The CDR3, as DNA: TGTGCCAGCAGCTTAGGACAGGGGTCTCTAGATGAGCAGTTCTTC. Its protein product is CASSLGQGSLDEQFF.

The J gene is TRBJ1-1, the V gene TRBV5-5, with D perhaps TRBD1 (5 bases). This CDR3 is 12 amino acids long. Germline CDR1 is SGHKS and CDR2 is YYEKEE (reference sequence). V shed 2 bases and J shed 8 bases, with 10 bases lying between them. This CDR3 reads CASSFLGEEAFF. The CDR3 DNA follows: TGTGCCAGCAGCTTTCTAGGGGAGGAAGCTTTCTTT. The entire variable domain, with the rest obtained from reference TRBV5-5 and TRBJ1-1, is as follows: DAGVTQSPTHLIKTRGQQVTLRCSPISGHKSVSWYQQVLGQGPQFIFQYYEKEERGRGNFPDRFSARQFPNYSSELNVNALLLGDSALYLCASSFLGEEAFFGQGTRLTVV.

The rearrangement joins TRBV30 to TRBJ2-1; 7 nucleotides line up with TRBD2. The CDR3 length is 14 residues. V was clipped by 0 bases and J by 6 bases; unmatched bases: 5. Per germline, CDR1 GTSNPN and CDR2 SVGIG (reference sequence). CDR3 loop: CAWSVLLAANEQFF. The CDR3 coding sequence is TGTGCCTGGAGTGTACTGCTAGCGGCCAATGAGCAGTTCTTC.